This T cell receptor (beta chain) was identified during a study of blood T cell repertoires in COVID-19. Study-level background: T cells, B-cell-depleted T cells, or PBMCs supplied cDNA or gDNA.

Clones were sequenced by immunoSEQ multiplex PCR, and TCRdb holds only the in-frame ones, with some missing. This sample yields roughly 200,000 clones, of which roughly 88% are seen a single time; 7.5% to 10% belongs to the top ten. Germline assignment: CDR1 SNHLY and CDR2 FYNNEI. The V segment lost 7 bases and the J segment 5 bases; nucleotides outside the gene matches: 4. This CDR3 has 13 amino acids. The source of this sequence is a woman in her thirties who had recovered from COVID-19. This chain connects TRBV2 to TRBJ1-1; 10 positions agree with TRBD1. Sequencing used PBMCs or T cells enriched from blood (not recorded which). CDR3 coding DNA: TGTGCCAGCACCGGACAGGGGGGAACTGAAGCTTTCTTT. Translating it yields CASTGQGGTEAFF.